The clone carrying this T cell receptor beta chain was detected only once. The data are from a study of blood T cell repertoires in COVID-19. At the level of the study: Acute and convalescent COVID-19 samples came from the United States, Italy and Spain. T cells, B-cell-depleted T cells, or PBMCs provided the cDNA or gDNA that served as material.

Per the original methods: Estimated nucleated cell counts came from reference gene primer amplification. Profiled with immunoSEQ multiplex PCR; TCRdb holds only in-frame clones, not every one. V and J calls plus clone size are reproduced from that table; the DNA served to infer D and trimming. The sample has hundreds of thousands of clones, around 85% seen once; the top ten hold approximately 8%. This TCR was sampled from an elderly woman with acute or convalescent COVID-19. Sequenced: peripheral blood.

CDR3 nucleotide sequence: TGTGCCAGCAGCGTAGGAGGGGCGGGGGCGAATGAGCAGTTCTTC. It codes for CASSVGGAGANEQFF. The rearrangement links TRBV9 to TRBJ2-1; D perhaps matches TRBD2 (7 bases). The ends were cut back, 0 bases at V and 7 bases at J, with 14 bases in the middle. The germline gives CDR1 SGDLS, CDR2 YYNGEE. CDR3 length: 15 residues.